These 20 T cell receptor beta chains were sequenced from one sample in a study of T cell responses to AZD1222 COVID-19 vaccine. This table comes from immunoSEQ multiplex PCR, and its TCRdb copy is limited to in-frame clones, with some not included. The sample gives about 97,000 clones, about four fifths of which show up once; about 18% is in the top ten. Material: peripheral blood, obtained on day 0 of AZD1222 vaccination. All receptors come from an adult in good health.

As DNA, the CDR3 is TGTGCCAGCAGCCCCGGTGGATTCTCTGGAAACACCATATATTTT. Translating it yields CASSPGGFSGNTIYF. V is TRBV5-6 and J is TRBJ1-3; no reliable D call. The CDR3 sequence is 15 residues long. Trimming took off 4 bases at V and 0 bases at J, with 11 bases between the two ends. CDR1 is SGHDT, CDR2 YYEEEE, per germline.

The rearrangement joins TRBV7-2 to TRBJ2-1; weak D call: TRBD2 (7 bases). Germline V lookup: CDR1 SGHTA, CDR2 FQGNSA. V lost 4 bases and J lost 0, with 13 bases in between. The CDR3 has 16 amino acids. The CDR3 spells CASSYGGASSYNEQFF. The CDR3 DNA is TGTGCCAGCAGCTATGGGGGGGCGAGCTCCTACAATGAGCAGTTCTTC.

The chain has TRBV5-4 and TRBJ2-2; 8 bases fit TRBD1. Germline lookup yields CDR1 SGHNT and CDR2 YYREEE (reference sequence). Trimming cost V 4 bases and J 0 bases; bases outside gene matches: 5. The CDR3 has 16 residues. CDR3 in amino acids: CASSPWDRTNTGELFF. For the CDR3, the DNA is TGTGCCAGCAGCCCATGGGACAGGACGAACACCGGGGAGCTGTTTTTT.

This clone was seen once. The sample contains more than one DNA sequence encoding this CDR3. V and J are TRBV5-1 and TRBJ1-5; D unresolved. The CDR3 totals 13 residues. The V gene lost 0 bases and the J gene lost 6 bases, with 7 bases spanning the gap. Germline CDR1 SGHRS, CDR2 YFSETQ. The CDR3 DNA reads TGCGCCAGCAGCTTGGGGGGAAGTCAGCCCCAGCATTTT. Amino acid sequence: CASSLGGSQPQHF.

This CDR3 reads CASSIGQGNYGYTF. CDR3 nucleotide sequence: TGTGCCAGCAGTATCGGACAGGGGAACTATGGCTACACCTTC. The chain is built from TRBV28 and TRBJ1-2; 9 bases line up with TRBD1. The CDR3 consists of 14 residues. Losses at the gene ends were 5 bases for V and 2 bases for J; bases not matched to a gene: 3. The germline V gene has CDR1 MDHEN and CDR2 SYDVKM.

The chain is built from TRBV5-4 and TRBJ2-6, with D possibly being TRBD2 (6 bases). The CDR3 has 16 residues. V lost 6 bases to trimming and J lost 4 bases, with 17 bases between them. Per the germline V gene, CDR1 is SGHNT and CDR2 is YYREEE (reference sequence). Written as DNA, the CDR3 is TGTGCCAGCACCAGGTCCGGGGGTTCGGGGGCCAACGTCCTGACTTTC. This sequence encodes CASTRSGGSGANVLTF. Drawing the rest from reference TRBV5-4 and TRBJ2-6, the complete variable domain is ETGVTQSPTHLIKTRGQQVTLRCSSQSGHNTVSWYQQALGQGPQFIFQYYREEENGRGNFPPRFSGLQFPNYSSELNVNALELDDSALYLCASTRSGGSGANVLTFGAGSRLTVL.

The V call is TRBV10-2, the J call TRBJ2-3; TRBD2 might be the D (7 bases). The germline V gene has CDR1 WSHSY and CDR2 SAAADI. The CDR3 loop spans 14 amino acids. Trimming shortened V by 6 bases and J by 1 base, and 11 bases separated the two germline ends. The CDR3 DNA reads as TGCGCCAGCAGAGAGGGGGGGCGCACAGATACGCAGTATTTT. Protein sequence: CASREGGRTDTQYF.

This clone was detected once. This chain uses TRBV6-2 or TRBV6-3 with TRBJ2-7; D is unresolved. The V end was cut by 4 bases, the J end by 0 bases, with 10 bases between. The CDR3 is made up of 14 amino acids. Germline V gene sequence: CDR1 MNHEY, CDR2 SVGEGT. The CDR3 region has the DNA TGTGCCAGCAGTTGGACGAGCAGCTCCTACGAGCAGTACGTC. It specifies CASSWTSSSYEQYV.

The chain links TRBV28 to TRBJ2-5; TRBD1 is a possible D gene (5 bases). Trimming pared 3 bases from V and 5 bases from J, leaving 13 bases between. The CDR3 runs to 14 residues. Per germline, CDR1 MDHEN and CDR2 SYDVKM. CDR3: CASSFRLGVETQYF. DNA of the CDR3: TGTGCCAGCAGTTTCCGCCTAGGGGTGGAGACCCAGTACTTC.

The chain combines TRBV18 with TRBJ1-1; D gene unclear. Trimming cost V 2 bases and J 1 base, with 5 bases left between them. Germline CDR1 reads KGHSH; CDR2 reads LQKENI. The CDR3 has 13 amino acids. CDR3 residues: CASSPSENTEAFF. CDR3 DNA sequence: TGTGCCAGCTCACCATCGGAGAACACTGAAGCTTTCTTT.

The chain joins TRBV29-1 to TRBJ1-1; D not certain. Trimming removed 7 bases from V and 1 base from J, with 10 bases in between. The CDR3 is 12 amino acids. The V gene's germline CDR1 is SQVTM and CDR2 ANQGSEA. CDR3 DNA: TGCAGCGGACAATTCCCGAACACTGAAGCTTTCTTT. It is translated as CSGQFPNTEAFF.

The chain links TRBV30 to TRBJ2-7; TRBD1 is a possible D gene (6 bases). Trimming pared 2 bases from V and 5 bases from J, leaving 13 bases between. Per germline, CDR1 GTSNPN and CDR2 SVGIG (reference sequence). The CDR3 is 13 amino acids. The CDR3 DNA reads as TGTGCCTGGAGTTCAGGGGTCTTAGACGAGCAGTACGTC. It yields the protein CAWSSGVLDEQYV.

As concerns this clone: Other DNA sequences in this specimen translate into the identical CDR3. The chain links TRBV6-2 or TRBV6-3 to TRBJ2-3; D gene ambiguous. V dropped 5 bases and J dropped 2 bases, with 2 bases sitting between them. CDR3 length: 11 amino acids. The germline CDR1 and CDR2 sequences are MNHEY and SVGEGT. The CDR3 DNA follows: TGTGCCAGCAGTAACACAGATACGCAGTATTTT. This codes for CASSNTDTQYF.

The CDR3 is CASSFPGQGCNQPQHF. The CDR3 coding sequence is TGTGCCAGCAGCTTTCCAGGACAGGGATGCAATCAGCCCCAGCATTTT. This rearrangement joins TRBV11-2 to TRBJ1-5, with 8 bases identical to TRBD1. CDR1 and CDR2 (germline): SGHAT, FQNNGV. Trimming took 3 bases from V and 2 from J; bases not matched to a gene: 6. The CDR3 loop spans 16 amino acids.

J is TRBJ1-2 and V is TRBV11-1; D gene unclear. The CDR3 loop spans 13 amino acids. Per germline, CDR1 SGHAT and CDR2 FQDESV (reference sequence). V was pared by 5 bases and J by 3 bases, with 10 bases between. As DNA, the CDR3 is TGTGCCAGCAGCCCCGGACCGGACTATGGCTACACCTTC. Translated, it gives CASSPGPDYGYTF.

The chain carries TRBV19 and TRBJ1-2; 7 nucleotides match TRBD1. This CDR3 has 15 amino acids. The germline V gene has CDR1 LNHDA and CDR2 SQIVND (reference sequence). V lost 6 bases, J lost 5 bases, and 12 bases stayed unmatched. CDR3 region: CASSPRRGGGYGYTF. CDR3 bases: TGTGCCAGTAGCCCGCGCCGAGGGGGCGGATATGGCTACACCTTC.

The chain is built from TRBV7-2 and TRBJ2-1; D unclear. The length of the CDR3 is 12 residues. Trimming removed 1 base at V and 5 bases at J, with 3 bases between. Germline lookup yields CDR1 SGHTA and CDR2 FQGNSA. CDR3 residues: CASSLGHNEQFF. The CDR3 DNA reads TGTGCCAGCAGCTTAGGCCACAATGAGCAGTTCTTC.

This clone was picked up one time. This chain links TRBV19 with TRBJ2-1; the D is unclear. From germline, CDR1 is LNHDA and CDR2 SQIVND (reference sequence). V lost 2 bases, J lost 8 bases, and 16 bases lay in between. The CDR3 totals 15 residues. CDR3 residues: CASSIPRRPLDEQFF. The CDR3 bases are TGTGCCAGTAGTATACCCCGACGGCCATTGGATGAGCAGTTCTTC.

This chain joins TRBV5-6 and TRBJ2-7; maybe TRBD2 (5 bases). The V end lost 4 bases, the J end lost 3 bases, and 14 bases lay between the germline ends. CDR1 is SGHDT, CDR2 YYEEEE, per germline. The CDR3 runs to 14 residues. This CDR3 is CASSAPGRHYEQYF. The CDR3 coding sequence is TGTGCCAGCAGCGCGCCGGGAAGGCACTACGAGCAGTACTTC.

The chain uses TRBV6-5 and TRBJ1-5, with 7 nucleotides matching TRBD1. The junction had 2 bases not matched to a gene; V was cut back by 0 bases and J by 6 bases. CDR1 and CDR2 from the germline V gene are MNHEY and SVGAGI. The CDR3 is 14 residues long. This chain's CDR3 is CASSYSTGTQPQHF. In DNA form, the CDR3 reads TGTGCCAGCAGTTACTCGACAGGGACTCAGCCCCAGCATTTT.